These 27 T cell receptor beta chains were all obtained from the same sample, sequenced in a study of T cell repertoires in aging, cancer and after chemotherapy. Multiplex touch-down PCR with TRB-A/B primers amplified rearranged V-D-J TRB sequences. MiXCR, run by TCRdb on the multiplex PCR reads, gives a single entry per CDR3 protein. The data hold about a thousand distinct CDR3 sequences, with 25% to 35% observed a single time. The template was genomic DNA from peripheral blood, not RNA. The sequenced sample was blood. The receptors derive from a human donor with a solid tumor.

J is TRBJ1-1 and V is TRBV7-9; D unresolved. Germline CDR1 SEHNR, CDR2 FQNEAQ (reference sequence). Deletions cut 2 bases from V and 0 bases from J, with 10 bases between. The CDR3 consists of 15 residues. The CDR3 bases are TGTGCCAGCAGCTTATCATCTGCGGTGAACACTGAAGCTTTCTTT. It translates to CASSLSSAVNTEAFF.

The rearrangement joins TRBV6-5 to TRBJ2-2, with TRBD2 matching over 8 bases. The CDR3 is 15 amino acids. The V gene's germline CDR1 is MNHEY and CDR2 SVGAGI. Trimming at V came to 8 bases and at J to 7 bases, leaving 12 bases not matched to a gene. The chain's CDR3 is CASRWGLGRDGELFF. CDR3 nucleotides: TGTGCCAGCCGTTGGGGACTAGGTCGGGACGGGGAGCTGTTTTTT.

The chain joins TRBV13 to TRBJ2-2; 11 positions agree with TRBD2. The junction had 7 bases not matched to a gene; V was cut back by 5 bases and J by 5 bases. Germline assignment: CDR1 PRHDT and CDR2 FYEKMQ (reference sequence). The CDR3 has 16 residues. This CDR3 reads CASSQTSGSRTGELFF. Here the CDR3 DNA reads TGTGCCAGCAGCCAAACTAGCGGGAGTAGAACCGGGGAGCTGTTTTTT. Using reference TRBV13 and TRBJ2-2 for the parts outside the CDR3, the full variable domain is AAGVIQSPRHLIKEKRETATLKCYPIPRHDTVYWYQQGPGQDPQFLISFYEKMQSDKGSIPDRFSAQQFSDYHSELNMSSLELGDSALYFCASSQTSGSRTGELFFGEGSRLTVL.

This clonotype was seen just once. The genes are TRBV11-2 and TRBJ2-7; D gene unclear. The V end was cut by 5 bases, the J end by 5 bases, with 19 bases between. The CDR3 extends over 15 amino acids. Germline-derived CDR1 and CDR2 are SGHAT and FQNNGV. CDR3 nucleotides: TGTGCCAGCAGCCCTAGGGCCTCCAAGGGAAACGAGCAGTACTTC. This encodes CASSPRASKGNEQYF.

V usage is TRBV20-1 and J usage is TRBJ2-3; D might be TRBD2 (6 bases). The CDR3 extends over 14 amino acids. In germline, CDR1 is DFQATT, CDR2 SNEGSKA (reference sequence). V lost 4 bases, J lost 5 bases, and 16 bases lay in between. In DNA, the CDR3 is TGCAGTGCTATCCCTAGCGATTATGGAGATACGCAGTATTTT. Protein: CSAIPSDYGDTQYF.

This clonotype was picked up a small number of times. In nucleotides, the CDR3 is TGTGCCAGCAGCCGGGGGGGATACTCCTACAATGAGCAGTTCTTC. Translated, it gives CASSRGGYSYNEQFF. V gene TRBV5-6 combines with J gene TRBJ2-1, with 8 bases matching TRBD2. The germline CDR1 and CDR2 sequences are SGHDT and YYEEEE. The CDR3 contains 15 residues. The V and J ends lost 4 bases and 0 bases, in that order; junction bases with no gene match: 3. The full variable domain, completed using reference TRBV5-6 and TRBJ2-1, is DAGVTQSPTHLIKTRGQQVTLRCSPKSGHDTVSWYQQALGQGPQFIFQYYEEEERQRGNFPDRFSGHQFPNYSSELNVNALLLGDSALYLCASSRGGYSYNEQFFGPGTRLTVL.

The chain recombines TRBV5-4 with TRBJ2-7; possible D gene TRBD2, 6 bases. The CDR3 runs to 16 residues. V was pared by 4 bases and J by 2 bases, with 19 bases between. CDR1 SGHNT and CDR2 YYREEE come from the germline V gene (reference sequence). This CDR3 is CASSPGGAGLTYEQYF. The DNA of the CDR3 is TGTGCCAGCAGCCCCGGAGGGGCGGGACTTACCTACGAGCAGTACTTC.

V is TRBV28 and J is TRBJ1-4; TRBD1 agrees at 7 bases. Germline-derived CDR1 and CDR2 are MDHEN and SYDVKM. The CDR3 covers 14 residues. Trimming at V came to 4 bases and at J to 8 bases, leaving 7 bases not matched to a gene. CDR3 sequence (DNA): TGTGCCAGCAGTTCTGGGACAGAGCGGGAAAAACTGTTTTTT. It specifies CASSSGTEREKLFF.

This chain links TRBV20-1 with TRBJ1-6; 7 bases agree with TRBD1. The CDR3 runs to 16 residues. The ends lost 2 bases at V and 6 bases at J; junction bases unmatched: 10. Germline V CDR1 and CDR2: DFQATT, SNEGSKA (reference sequence). The CDR3 reads CSARSSGAGGNSPLHF. The CDR3 DNA reads TGCAGTGCTAGAAGCTCCGGGGCAGGGGGTAATTCACCCCTCCACTTT.

This clonotype showed up just once. The CDR3 DNA sequence: TGTGCCATCCAGCAAAGCACCACCGGGGAGCTGTTTTTT. Protein: CAIQQSTTGELFF. The chain couples TRBV10-3 to TRBJ2-2; D is uncertain. The CDR3 has 13 residues. The V gene lost 8 bases and the J gene lost 4 bases, with 11 bases spanning the gap. CDR1 and CDR2 from the germline V gene are ENHRY and SYGVKD.

In its sample, this clonotype was seen a few times. The V call is TRBV6-5, the J call TRBJ2-3; 10 bases map to TRBD2. Germline V gene sequence: CDR1 MNHEY, CDR2 SVGAGI. J gave up 2 bases and V 4 bases, and 3 bases lay outside the gene matches. The CDR3 sequence is 15 residues long. Here the CDR3 DNA reads TGTGCCAGCAGTTCACTAGCGGGGTCCACAGATACGCAGTATTTT. Translated: CASSSLAGSTDTQYF.

V is TRBV7-2 and J is TRBJ2-2, with D possibly matching TRBD2 (5 bases). The CDR3 totals 14 residues. CDR1 and CDR2 from the germline V gene are SGHTA and FQGNSA. Trimming removed 1 base from V and 6 bases from J, with 9 bases in between. CDR3 coding DNA: TGTGCCAGCAGCTTAGGTCTAGCTGCCGGGGAGCTGTTTTTT. It codes for CASSLGLAAGELFF.

This clonotype was seen only a few times. The chain links TRBV7-2 to TRBJ2-1; TRBD1 might be the D (5 bases). The CDR3 consists of 15 residues. V lost 5 bases and J 5 bases, leaving 16 bases between the germline ends. Looked up from germline, CDR1 is SGHTA and CDR2 is FQGNSA. CDR3 protein: CASSPIGRADNEQFF. Here the CDR3 DNA reads TGTGCCAGCAGCCCCATCGGCAGGGCCGACAATGAGCAGTTCTTC.

In its sample, this clonotype ranks as large. The gene calls are TRBV6-5 and TRBJ1-2, with D maybe TRBD1 (6 bases). Trimming took 2 bases from V and 4 from J, leaving 11 bases between them. The CDR3 covers 14 residues. Germline CDR1 and CDR2: MNHEY and SVGAGI. CDR3 region: CASSYRVGGYGYTF. The CDR3 DNA reads TGTGCCAGCAGTTACCGCGTAGGGGGCTATGGCTACACCTTC.

The CDR3 bases are TGTGCCAGTAGTACCGGAAACAGGGGAAATTCACCCCTCCACTTT. It yields the protein CASSTGNRGNSPLHF. This sequence joins TRBV28 and TRBJ1-6, with TRBD1 matching over 7 bases. V trimming: 9 bases; J trimming: 7 bases; junction bases outside the gene matches: 12. The CDR3 covers 15 residues. Looked up from germline, CDR1 is MDHEN and CDR2 is SYDVKM. Together with reference TRBV28 and TRBJ1-6, the CDR3 gives the full variable domain: DVKVTQSSRYLVKRTGEKVFLECVQDMDHENMFWYRQDPGLGLRLIYFSYDVKMKEKGDIPEGYSVSREKKERFSLILESASTNQTSMYLCASSTGNRGNSPLHFGNGTRLTVT.

Remarks on this clonotype: One end of the junction does not line up with germline, which may come from a read error. The V gene is TRBV10-3, the J gene TRBJ2-7, with 7 bases lining up with TRBD1. The CDR3 spans 12 residues. Germline CDR1 and CDR2: ENHRY and SYGVKD. In DNA, the CDR3 is TGTGCCATCAGTGAGGGGGACAGTGAGGCGGACTTC. It is translated as CAISEGDSEADF.

This clonotype qualifies as large. The chain recombines TRBV29-1 with TRBJ1-5; 7 nucleotides agree with TRBD1. From germline, CDR1 is SQVTM and CDR2 ANQGSEA. The V segment lost 1 base and the J segment 7 bases; nucleotides outside the gene matches: 4. This CDR3 contains 13 residues. CDR3 sequence: CSVEGQGGQPQHF. The CDR3, as DNA: TGCAGCGTTGAAGGGCAGGGGGGGCAGCCCCAGCATTTT.

The CDR3 loop is CASSLGTSGASYNEQFF. Here the CDR3 DNA reads TGTGCCAGCAGCTTGGGGACTAGCGGGGCATCCTACAATGAGCAGTTCTTC. The V gene is TRBV11-1, the J gene TRBJ2-1, with 13 bases fitting TRBD2. The CDR3 totals 17 residues. Germline V lookup: CDR1 SGHAT, CDR2 FQDESV (reference sequence). Trimming at V came to 3 bases and at J to 1 base, leaving 3 bases not matched to a gene.

In its sample, this clonotype was seen a few times. This chain links TRBV6-5 with TRBJ2-2; D unclear. V lost 4 bases and J lost 0, with 12 bases in between. Germline V CDR1 and CDR2: MNHEY, SVGAGI. This CDR3 is 16 amino acids long. CDR3 nucleotides: TGTGCCAGCAGTTCTGCCGAGACTGCGAACACCGGGGAGCTGTTTTTT. It translates to CASSSAETANTGELFF.

This clonotype was seen a few times. The rearrangement links TRBV6-2 or TRBV6-3 to TRBJ2-2, with a possible D match to TRBD1 (5 bases). Germline V gene data show CDR1 as MNHEY and CDR2 as SVGEGT. The CDR3 runs 12 residues. V was cut by 6 bases and J by 6 bases, with 8 bases left in between. The CDR3 DNA follows: TGTGCCAGCAGAGGACAAGCCGGGGAGCTGTTTTTT. It yields the protein CASRGQAGELFF.

The V and J genes are TRBV19 and TRBJ1-5; 7 nucleotides agree with TRBD1. The V and J ends lost 6 bases and 3 bases, in that order; junction bases with no gene match: 8. CDR1 and CDR2 from the germline V gene are LNHDA and SQIVND (reference sequence). The CDR3 has 15 residues. The CDR3 reads CASRGRRGPNQPQHF. In DNA, the CDR3 is TGTGCCAGTAGGGGGCGAAGGGGGCCCAATCAGCCCCAGCATTTT.

In its sample, this clonotype was seen a few times. V is TRBV29-1 and J is TRBJ2-1; 9 bases match TRBD2. Per the germline V gene, CDR1 is SQVTM and CDR2 is ANQGSEA. The CDR3 has 15 residues. V gave up 1 base and J gave up 13 bases; unmatched junction bases: 14. The CDR3 DNA sequence: TGCAGCGTTGAAGCATTGGCGGGGGGGATGGTCCAACAGTTCTTC. It is translated as CSVEALAGGMVQQFF.

This chain links TRBV5-6 with TRBJ2-2; 13 bases are shared with TRBD2. In germline, CDR1 is SGHDT, CDR2 YYEEEE. The V segment lost 0 bases and the J segment 4 bases; nucleotides outside the gene matches: 0. This CDR3 is built from 16 residues. CDR3 region: CASSLGLAGGTGELFF. CDR3 in DNA: TGTGCCAGCAGCTTGGGACTAGCGGGAGGCACCGGGGAGCTGTTTTTT.

The V and J genes are TRBV20-1 and TRBJ1-5; D not certain. V was clipped by 2 bases and J by 1 base, with 3 bases between them. The germline V gene encodes CDR1 DFQATT and CDR2 SNEGSKA (reference sequence). This CDR3 is 12 amino acids long. As DNA, the CDR3 is TGCAGTGCTAGATTAAGCAATCAGCCCCAGCATTTT. This gives the protein CSARLSNQPQHF.

This clonotype was found a few times. The rearrangement uses TRBV6-1 and TRBJ2-3; TRBD1 is a possible D gene (5 bases). CDR1 MNHNS and CDR2 SASEGT come from the germline V gene. The CDR3 covers 11 residues. Trimming removed 10 bases at V and 4 bases at J, with 9 bases between. The CDR3 DNA reads TGTGCCACTCTAGGGGCAGATACGCAGTATTTT. Protein sequence: CATLGADTQYF.

Only one count was recorded for this clonotype. V is TRBV14 and J is TRBJ1-1, with D unresolved. The CDR3 spans 13 residues. Trimming removed 0 bases at V and 5 bases at J, with 7 bases between. Germline values: CDR1 SGHDN, CDR2 FVKESK. The CDR3 loop reads CASSQEGWTEAFF. The CDR3 coding sequence is TGTGCCAGCAGCCAAGAGGGGTGGACTGAAGCTTTCTTT.

This clonotype occurred a few times. The rearrangement links TRBV9 to TRBJ2-1, with D perhaps TRBD1 (6 bases). Trimming removed 4 bases from V and 9 bases from J, with 11 bases in between. This CDR3 contains 12 residues. Germline CDR1 SGDLS, CDR2 YYNGEE. The CDR3 sequence is CASSPQGFEQFF. The DNA for the CDR3 is TGTGCCAGCAGCCCACAGGGTTTTGAGCAGTTCTTC.